This T cell receptor beta chain was documented in a study of radiation and T cells in renal cell carcinoma. Across the study: Nephrectomy followed 15 Gy stereotactic body radiation by 4 weeks. Findings and caveats of the study: Top tumor clonotypes rose in blood 2 weeks post-radiation, then contracted.

Sequenced by immunoSEQ multiplex PCR; TCRdb stores in-frame clones only, minus some. Found here are 130,000 or so clones, roughly 85% of them singletons; the top ten hold roughly a quarter. Time point noted: baseline pretreatment blood. The treatment denotes: 15 Gy SBRT to primary tumor, nephrectomy 4 weeks later. After SBRT, blood was collected at 2 and 4 weeks, plus baseline. Looked up from germline, CDR1 is SQVTM and CDR2 is ANQGSEA. The V and J ends lost 4 bases and 4 bases respectively, with 8 bases between them. This CDR3 has 12 amino acids. As concerns this clone: Its antigen is undetermined.

The clonotype comes from a woman aged 45-60 years with renal cell carcinoma. The specimen comprised blood, sampled from a patient whose treatment included radiotherapy and nephrectomy. This chain joins TRBV29-1 and TRBJ1-5, with unresolved D. The CDR3 region is CSVVLGNQPQHF. The CDR3 DNA sequence: TGCAGCGTTGTTCTGGGAAATCAGCCCCAGCATTTT. Full variable domain (missing parts from reference TRBV29-1 and TRBJ1-5): SAVISQKPSRDICQRGTSLTIQCQVDSQVTMMFWYRQQPGQSLTLIATANQGSEATYESGFVIDKFPISRPNLTFSTLTVSNMSPEDSSIYLCSVVLGNQPQHFGDGTRLSIL.